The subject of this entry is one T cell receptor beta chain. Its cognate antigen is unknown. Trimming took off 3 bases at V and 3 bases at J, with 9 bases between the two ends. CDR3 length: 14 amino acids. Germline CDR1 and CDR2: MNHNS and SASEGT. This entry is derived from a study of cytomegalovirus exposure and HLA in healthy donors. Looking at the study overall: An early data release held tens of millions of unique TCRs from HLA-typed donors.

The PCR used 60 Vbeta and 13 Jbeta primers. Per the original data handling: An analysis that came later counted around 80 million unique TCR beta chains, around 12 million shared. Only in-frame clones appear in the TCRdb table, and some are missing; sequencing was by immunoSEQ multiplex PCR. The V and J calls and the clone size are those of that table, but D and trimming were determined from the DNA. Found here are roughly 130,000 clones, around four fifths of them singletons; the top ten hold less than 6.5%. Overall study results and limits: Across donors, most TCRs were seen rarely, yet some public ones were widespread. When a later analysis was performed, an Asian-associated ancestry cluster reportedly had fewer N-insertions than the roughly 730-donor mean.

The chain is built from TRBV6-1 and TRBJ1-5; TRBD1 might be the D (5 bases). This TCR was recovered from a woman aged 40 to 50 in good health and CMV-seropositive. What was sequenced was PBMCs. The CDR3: CASSESGHNQPQHF. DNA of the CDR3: TGTGCCAGCAGTGAGTCAGGGCACAATCAGCCCCAGCATTTT.